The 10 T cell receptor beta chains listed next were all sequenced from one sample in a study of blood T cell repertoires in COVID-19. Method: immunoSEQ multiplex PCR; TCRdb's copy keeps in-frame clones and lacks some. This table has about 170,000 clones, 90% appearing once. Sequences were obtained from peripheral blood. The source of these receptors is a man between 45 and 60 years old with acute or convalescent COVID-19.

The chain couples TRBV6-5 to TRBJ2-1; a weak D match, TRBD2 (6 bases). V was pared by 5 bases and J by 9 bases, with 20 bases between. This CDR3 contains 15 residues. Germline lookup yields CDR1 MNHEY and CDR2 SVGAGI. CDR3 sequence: CASSRGYGNLGEQFF. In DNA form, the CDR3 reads TGTGCCAGCAGTCGGGGGTATGGGAACCTCGGTGAGCAGTTCTTC.

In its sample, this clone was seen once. The CDR3 loop is CASSRSVDGRNEQFF. The CDR3 region has the DNA TGTGCCAGCAGCCGTAGCGTGGACGGTCGCAATGAGCAGTTCTTC. The rearrangement links TRBV7-6 to TRBJ2-1; D is perhaps TRBD2 (5 bases). Germline-derived CDR1 and CDR2 are SGHVS and FNYEAQ. V lost 5 bases to trimming and J lost 6 bases, with 17 bases between them. This CDR3 is built from 15 residues.

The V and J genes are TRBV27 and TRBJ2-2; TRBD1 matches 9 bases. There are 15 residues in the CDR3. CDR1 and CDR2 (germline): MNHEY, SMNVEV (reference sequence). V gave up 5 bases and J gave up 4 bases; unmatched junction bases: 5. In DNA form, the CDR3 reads TGTGCCAGCAGTCCAGGGACAGGGACCACCGGGGAGCTGTTTTTT. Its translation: CASSPGTGTTGELFF.

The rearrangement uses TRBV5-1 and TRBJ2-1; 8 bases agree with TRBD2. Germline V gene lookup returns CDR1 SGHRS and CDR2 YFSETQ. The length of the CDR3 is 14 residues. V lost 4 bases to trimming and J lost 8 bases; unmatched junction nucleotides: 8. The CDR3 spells CASSVVGGAYEQFF. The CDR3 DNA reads TGCGCCAGCAGCGTCGTCGGGGGGGCTTATGAGCAGTTCTTC.

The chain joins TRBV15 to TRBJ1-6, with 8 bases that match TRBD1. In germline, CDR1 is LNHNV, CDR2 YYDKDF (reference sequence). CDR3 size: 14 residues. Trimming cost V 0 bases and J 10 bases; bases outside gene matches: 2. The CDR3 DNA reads TGTGCCACCAGCAGAGATACAGGGGGGTCACCCCTCCACTTT. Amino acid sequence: CATSRDTGGSPLHF.

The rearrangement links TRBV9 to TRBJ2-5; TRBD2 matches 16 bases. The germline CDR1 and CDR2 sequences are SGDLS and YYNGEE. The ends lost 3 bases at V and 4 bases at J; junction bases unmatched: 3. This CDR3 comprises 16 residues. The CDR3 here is CASSAGLAGGVETQYF. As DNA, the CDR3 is TGTGCCAGCAGCGCGGGACTAGCGGGGGGGGTAGAGACCCAGTACTTC.

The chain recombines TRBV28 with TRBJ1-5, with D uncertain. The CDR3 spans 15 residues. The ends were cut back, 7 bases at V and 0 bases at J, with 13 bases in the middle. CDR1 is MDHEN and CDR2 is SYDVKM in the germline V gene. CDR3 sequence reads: CASTPPGYSNQPQHF. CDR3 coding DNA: TGTGCCAGCACCCCCCCGGGGTATAGCAATCAGCCCCAGCATTTT.

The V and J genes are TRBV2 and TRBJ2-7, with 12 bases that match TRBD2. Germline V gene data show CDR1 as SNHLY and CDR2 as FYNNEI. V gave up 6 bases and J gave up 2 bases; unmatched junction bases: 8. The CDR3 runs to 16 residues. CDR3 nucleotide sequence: TGTGCCAGCAGGGGGACAGGACTAGCGGGAACCTACGAGCAGTACTTC. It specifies CASRGTGLAGTYEQYF.

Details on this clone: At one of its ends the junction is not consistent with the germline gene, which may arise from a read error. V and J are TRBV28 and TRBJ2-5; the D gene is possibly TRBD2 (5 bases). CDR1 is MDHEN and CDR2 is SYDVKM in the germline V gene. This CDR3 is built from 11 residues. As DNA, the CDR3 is TGCGGGGTCGGCCTTAGAGAGACCCAGTACTTC. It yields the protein CGVGLRETQYF. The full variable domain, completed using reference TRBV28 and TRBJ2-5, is DVKVTQSSRYLVKRTGEKVFLECVQDMDHENMFWYRQDPGLGLRLIYFSYDVKMKEKGDIPEGYSVSREKKERFSLILESASTNQTSMYLCGVGLRETQYFGPGTRLLVL.

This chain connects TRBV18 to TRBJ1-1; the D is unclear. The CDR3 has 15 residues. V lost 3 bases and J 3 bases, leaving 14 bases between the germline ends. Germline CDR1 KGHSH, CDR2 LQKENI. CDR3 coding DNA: TGTGCCAGCTCACCGGGTGGGGTGCGGGACACTGAAGCTTTCTTT. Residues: CASSPGGVRDTEAFF.